The 26 T cell receptor beta chains below come from one sample, sequenced in a study of CD8+CD57+ T cells in acquired aplastic anemia. The TCR beta profiling, which covered VDJ combination and CDR3 sequence, was carried out using genomic DNA as the template. TCRdb fed the reads into MiXCR, producing one record per CDR3 protein. The sample holds about 110,000 distinct CDR3 sequences, around 53% seen once. Sequencing was carried out using sorted CD4+, CD8+, or CD8+CD57+ T cells (not recorded which) from PBMCs. Receptors were obtained from a human donor in good health, serving as a control.

CDR3 in amino acids: CASSEWGKNTEAFF. CDR3 DNA sequence: TGTGCCAGCAGTGAATGGGGAAAGAACACTGAAGCTTTCTTT. This chain links TRBV25-1 with TRBJ1-1; D call uncertain. CDR3 length: 14 residues. Germline values: CDR1 MGHDK, CDR2 SYGVNS. V was clipped by 1 base and J by 1 base, with 7 bases between them.

The rearrangement links TRBV4-2 to TRBJ2-3; unclear D gene. In germline, CDR1 is LGHNA, CDR2 YNFKEQ. The CDR3 contains 14 residues. V gave up 0 bases and J gave up 6 bases, with 10 bases separating them. The CDR3 DNA is TGTGCCAGCAGCCAAGATCCCAGCGCGGATACGCAGTATTTT. This translates into CASSQDPSADTQYF.

Many counts were recorded for this clonotype. This rearrangement joins TRBV11-2 to TRBJ2-7; D is undetermined. Between the trimmed V and J ends, which lost 2 bases and 3 bases, there was a span of 20 bases. Germline loops: CDR1 SGHAT, CDR2 FQNNGV. The CDR3 is made up of 17 amino acids. The CDR3 DNA follows: TGTGCCAGCAGCTTATCCGAATCGACGGCGATGCTCTACGAGCAGTACTTC. Amino acid sequence: CASSLSESTAMLYEQYF.

This clonotype was picked up one time. The rearrangement joins TRBV6-2 or TRBV6-3 to TRBJ2-3; 12 positions agree with TRBD2. The germline gives CDR1 MNHEY, CDR2 SVGEGT. V was clipped by 4 bases and J by 4 bases; unmatched bases: 3. This CDR3 contains 15 residues. The CDR3 reads CASSWTSGVPDTQYF. CDR3 coding DNA: TGTGCCAGCAGTTGGACTAGCGGGGTCCCAGATACGCAGTATTTT.

This clonotype came up many times. The V call is TRBV5-1, the J call TRBJ1-1; maybe TRBD1 (5 bases). Trimming cost V 0 bases and J 3 bases, with 12 bases left between them. Germline values: CDR1 SGHRS, CDR2 YFSETQ. The CDR3 runs to 15 residues. CDR3 DNA: TGCGCCAGCAGCTTGGGAAGGGGCGAGTACACTGAAGCTTTCTTT. Residues: CASSLGRGEYTEAFF.

The V and J genes are TRBV29-1 and TRBJ2-7; 13 bases match TRBD2. The J segment lost 6 bases and the V segment lost 7 bases, leaving 6 bases of the junction unmatched. This CDR3 spans 13 amino acids. The germline CDR1 and CDR2 sequences are SQVTM and ANQGSEA. Here the CDR3 DNA reads TGCAGCGGCGCCGGGACTAGCGGGGTCGAGCAGTACTTC. Its translation: CSGAGTSGVEQYF.

Many counts were recorded for this clonotype. The chain is built from TRBV5-5 and TRBJ2-7; D is perhaps TRBD1 (5 bases). Trimming took 2 bases from V and 3 from J, leaving 9 bases between them. The germline CDR1 and CDR2 sequences are SGHKS and YYEKEE (reference sequence). This CDR3 region has 13 residues. DNA of the CDR3: TGTGCCAGCAGCTTACCGCAGGGCTACGAGCAGTACTTC. Its translation is CASSLPQGYEQYF.

This chain uses TRBV7-8 with TRBJ1-5, with D possibly being TRBD1 (5 bases). Germline CDR1 and CDR2: SGHVS and FQNEAQ. This CDR3 comprises 15 residues. The V gene lost 1 base and the J gene lost 4 bases, with 11 bases spanning the gap. This CDR3 is CASSLEVSGNQPQHF. Written as DNA, the CDR3 is TGTGCCAGCAGCTTAGAAGTGTCAGGGAATCAGCCCCAGCATTTT.

The chain carries TRBV12-3 or TRBV12-4 and TRBJ1-5; 8 positions agree with TRBD1. This CDR3 spans 15 amino acids. V trimming: 5 bases; J trimming: 2 bases; junction bases outside the gene matches: 5. The CDR3 sequence: CASSQGTGGNQPQHF. DNA of the CDR3: TGTGCCAGCAGTCAAGGGACAGGTGGCAATCAGCCCCAGCATTTT.

The CDR3 bases are TGTGCCAGCAGCCCACCGATGGGGGACGGTCCCTACGAGCAGTACTTC. Translation gives CASSPPMGDGPYEQYF. The chain has TRBV7-8 and TRBJ2-5, with D perhaps TRBD1 or TRBD2 (5 bases each). The end of the DNA fits TRBJ2-7 better, so the J call may be wrong. Germline assignment: CDR1 SGHVS and CDR2 FQNEAQ. This CDR3 spans 16 amino acids.

This clonotype has a count of ten or more. This chain connects TRBV12-3 or TRBV12-4 to TRBJ1-1; D remains unclear. Trimming pared 3 bases from V and 7 bases from J, leaving 6 bases between. This CDR3 spans 11 amino acids. The CDR3 sequence is CASSLSGEAFF. The CDR3 DNA is TGTGCCAGCAGTTTGAGTGGTGAAGCTTTCTTT.

The chain carries TRBV20-1 and TRBJ1-5, with a tentative D call TRBD1 (5 bases). The germline V gene has CDR1 DFQATT and CDR2 SNEGSKA (reference sequence). This CDR3 comprises 14 residues. Trimming left V 3 bases short and J 4 bases short, with 13 bases between. For the CDR3, the DNA is TGCAGTGCTAGTTACGACAGAGGGAATCAGCCCCAGCATTTT. Its translation is CSASYDRGNQPQHF.

This chain uses TRBV15 with TRBJ1-6; the match to TRBD1 covers 10 bases. V was pared by 1 base and J by 2 bases, with 5 bases of the junction left unmatched. Germline values: CDR1 LNHNV, CDR2 YYDKDF (reference sequence). The CDR3 totals 18 residues. The CDR3 loop reads CATSRAPGQGTYNSPLHF. As DNA, the CDR3 is TGTGCCACCAGCAGAGCACCGGGACAGGGGACCTATAATTCACCCCTCCACTTT.

This clonotype was observed many times. J is TRBJ2-3 and V is TRBV10-3; TRBD2 matches 13 bases. Per the germline V gene, CDR1 is ENHRY and CDR2 is SYGVKD. Trimming took 6 bases from V and 8 from J; bases not matched to a gene: 20. There are 19 residues in the CDR3. CDR3 nucleotides: TGTGCCATCAGCGAAACTAGCGGGGGGGCCTACGGGGCCGGTGCTACGCAGTATTTT. It encodes CAISETSGGAYGAGATQYF.

This chain uses TRBV15 with TRBJ2-7; no clear D. V lost 6 bases and J lost 4, with 13 bases in between. Germline CDR1 LNHNV, CDR2 YYDKDF (reference sequence). The CDR3 loop spans 13 amino acids. The CDR3 DNA reads as TGTGCCACCAGTAGGGATTGGACGTACGAGCAGTACTTC. Its protein is CATSRDWTYEQYF.

The J gene is TRBJ2-2, the V gene TRBV6-5, with TRBD2 identical over 14 bases. The germline gives CDR1 MNHEY, CDR2 SVGAGI. J was trimmed by 0 bases and V by 4 bases; bases with no gene match: 1. There are 17 residues in the CDR3. The CDR3 loop is CASSLTSGGANTGELFF. CDR3 in DNA: TGTGCCAGCAGTTTGACTAGCGGGGGGGCGAACACCGGGGAGCTGTTTTTT.

The sample holds many counts of this clonotype. The V call is TRBV2, the J call TRBJ2-7; D possibly corresponds to TRBD1 (5 bases). Per germline, CDR1 SNHLY and CDR2 FYNNEI. CDR3 length equals 15 residues. With 7 bases removed from V and 2 bases from J, the gap between germline ends came to 18 bases. CDR3 DNA: TGTGCCAGCACCCCGAGTGGGGCTACAACCTACGAGCAGTACTTC. The encoded protein is CASTPSGATTYEQYF.

The table lists this clonotype with many counts. The chain combines TRBV11-2 with TRBJ2-5, with TRBD1 as a possible D gene (6 bases). V was shortened by 1 base and J by 5 bases, with 14 bases between the two germline ends. The CDR3 covers 15 residues. Germline V gene data show CDR1 as SGHAT and CDR2 as FQNNGV. The CDR3 loop is CASSLVPGAGETQYF. CDR3 DNA: TGTGCCAGCAGCTTAGTCCCAGGGGCCGGGGAGACCCAGTACTTC.

CDR3 in DNA: TGTGCCAGCAGCGCCCACGGACAGGGGGCCCTCTACGAGCAGTACTTC. This sequence encodes CASSAHGQGALYEQYF. The chain recombines TRBV11-2 with TRBJ2-7; 11 bases map to TRBD1. Germline V gene lookup returns CDR1 SGHAT and CDR2 FQNNGV. V shed 5 bases and J 3 bases; nucleotides not matched to a gene: 9. CDR3 size: 16 residues.

V is TRBV11-3 and J is TRBJ1-5; 7 bases fit TRBD1. CDR1 and CDR2 from the germline V gene are SGHNT and YENEEA. Trimming cost V 4 bases and J 5 bases; bases outside gene matches: 5. The CDR3 totals 14 residues. The CDR3 sequence is CASSSGTVDQPQHF. The CDR3 region has the DNA TGTGCCAGCAGCTCGGGGACAGTAGATCAGCCCCAGCATTTT.

Ten or more counts support this clonotype. The chain is built from TRBV6-2 or TRBV6-3 and TRBJ2-7, with D perhaps matching TRBD1 (6 bases). The CDR3 is 12 residues long. The germline V and J ends were trimmed by 6 bases and 6 bases, with 12 bases remaining between them. Germline V gives CDR1 MNHEY, CDR2 SVGEGT. CDR3 loop: CASSYGRGEQYF. The CDR3 bases are TGTGCCAGCAGCTATGGCAGGGGCGAGCAGTACTTC.

This sequence joins TRBV15 and TRBJ1-1, with D uncertain. Between the trimmed V and J ends, which lost 0 bases and 7 bases, there was a span of 9 bases. The length of the CDR3 is 13 residues. CDR1 is LNHNV and CDR2 is YYDKDF in the germline V gene (reference sequence). CDR3 bases: TGTGCCACCAGCAGAGATCGAGGGCTTGAAGCTTTCTTT. Translated, it gives CATSRDRGLEAFF.

This chain joins TRBV20-1 and TRBJ2-5, with TRBD2 identical over 12 bases. The V segment lost 5 bases and the J segment 5 bases; nucleotides outside the gene matches: 6. The CDR3 runs to 14 residues. Per germline, CDR1 DFQATT and CDR2 SNEGSKA (reference sequence). The DNA of the CDR3 is TGCAGTGCTCTAGCGGGGGGGCCGGGCGAGACCCAGTACTTC. This translates into CSALAGGPGETQYF.

The rearrangement joins TRBV19 to TRBJ2-1; D remains ambiguous. Looked up from germline, CDR1 is LNHDA and CDR2 is SQIVND (reference sequence). The CDR3 is 13 amino acids. V was cut by 5 bases and J by 8 bases, with 13 bases left in between. The CDR3 DNA reads as TGTGCCAGTAGTCGAACATTCTGGGATGAGCAGTTCTTC. This codes for CASSRTFWDEQFF.

This clonotype was detected many times. J is TRBJ1-1 and V is TRBV29-1; 9 nucleotides match TRBD1. Germline CDR1 SQVTM, CDR2 ANQGSEA. J lost 4 bases, V lost 4 bases, and 13 bases had no gene match. The CDR3 loop spans 16 amino acids. The CDR3: CSVAPRQGGLGTEAFF. The DNA for the CDR3 is TGCAGCGTTGCTCCCCGACAGGGGGGGCTTGGCACTGAAGCTTTCTTT.

This clonotype was detected once. The chain joins TRBV10-3 to TRBJ2-7, with a tentative D call TRBD2 (6 bases). The CDR3 is made up of 14 amino acids. Germline values: CDR1 ENHRY, CDR2 SYGVKD. V dropped 5 bases and J dropped 2 bases, with 13 bases sitting between them. The CDR3 sequence is CAISSRDFPYEQYF. CDR3 DNA: TGTGCCATCAGTTCACGGGACTTCCCCTACGAGCAGTACTTC.